These T cell receptor beta chains were read from a single sample in a study of cytomegalovirus exposure and HLA in healthy donors. Here immunoSEQ multiplex PCR was the method, and the copy in TCRdb shows in-frame clones only, minus some. The table lists approximately 110,000 clones, 73% of them singletons. Sequenced sample: PBMCs. The receptors were gathered from a middle-aged woman in good health and CMV-seronegative. CDR3s include the opening cysteine and the closing phenylalanine or tryptophan. A D gene is named only where the DNA matches it firmly. Rows give clone size only sometimes, using once, few, many, or a class for an expanded clone.

TRBV6-4	TRBJ1-4	once	TRBD1	TGTGCCAGCAGTGCCCCAGGGGGCTGGAAAGGAGAAAAACTGTTTTTT	CASSAPGGWKGEKLFF
TRBV4-1	TRBJ2-2	.	.	TGCGCCAGCAGCCAAACAGGGACCCCACCCGGGGAGCTGTTTTTT	CASSQTGTPPGELFF
TRBV5-6	TRBJ1-1	.	TRBD1	TGTGCCAGCAGCTTTACCGGGACAGGGAAAGCTTTCTTT	CASSFTGTGKAFF
TRBV7-2	TRBJ1-2	.	TRBD1	TGTGCCAGCAGCGGGGGGACAGGGGGAAGTTATGGCTACACCTTC	CASSGGTGGSYGYTF
TRBV4-1	TRBJ2-3	few	.	TGCGCCAGCAGCCACCCTTTAGATACGCAGTATTTT	CASSHPLDTQYF
TRBV7-2	TRBJ2-3	few	.	TGTGCCAGCAGCCCCGGGATCACAGATACGCAGTATTTT	CASSPGITDTQYF
TRBV27	TRBJ2-2	.	.	TGTGTCAGCAGGAGACACCTCACCGGGGAGCTGTTTTTT	CVSRRHLTGELFF
TRBV29-1	TRBJ1-1	few	.	TGCAGCGCCCGACAGGTTAACACTGAAGCTTTCTTT	CSARQVNTEAFF
TRBV5-6	TRBJ1-1	.	.	TGTGCCAGCAGCTCGTACAGTTTGAACACTGAAGCTTTCTTT	CASSSYSLNTEAFF
TRBV4-3	TRBJ2-7	.	.	TGCGCCAGCAGCCAAGTTTTACACTACGAGCAGTACTTC	CASSQVLHYEQYF
TRBV11-2	TRBJ1-1	.	.	TGTGCCAGCAGCCCCATTGTGGGGACAACTGAAGCTTTCTTT	CASSPIVGTTEAFF
TRBV6-1	TRBJ2-1	.	TRBD2	TGTGCCAGCAGTTCACCCGGGACTAGCGGGCAACAGTTCTTC	CASSSPGTSGQQFF
TRBV7-2	TRBJ1-1	.	TRBD1	TGTGCCAGCAGCTCGTTTAGGGGGAACAGGGGGAGGGCTTTCTTT	CASSSFRGNRGRAFF
TRBV7-2	TRBJ2-3	.	.	TGTGCCAGCAGCGAAGACAACCACAGCACAGATACGCAGTATTTT	CASSEDNHSTDTQYF
TRBV6-4	TRBJ2-1	medium-sized	TRBD2	TGTGCCAGCAGTGACTCGACTAGCGGGAGCAATGAGCAGTTCTTC	CASSDSTSGSNEQFF
TRBV2	TRBJ1-4	.	TRBD1	TGTGCCAGCAGTCCTACAGGGGCCGGGAATGAAAAACTGTTTTTT	CASSPTGAGNEKLFF
TRBV7-2	TRBJ2-7	.	TRBD2	TGTGCCAGCAGCTCGGGACTAGCGGGAGCGGGGGCCTACGAGCAGTACTTC	CASSSGLAGAGAYEQYF
TRBV10-3	TRBJ2-7	.	TRBD1	TGTGCCATCAGTGATTGGGGACAGGGCCCCTCCTACGAGCAGTACTTC	CAISDWGQGPSYEQYF
TRBV9	TRBJ2-1	.	.	TGTGCCAGCAGCGTAGTGGCGGGGGCATACAATGAGCAGTTCTTC	CASSVVAGAYNEQFF
TRBV7-9	TRBJ1-1	.	.	TGTGCCAGCAGCTTAGTCGGGGGTAACACTGAAGCTTTCTTT	CASSLVGGNTEAFF
TRBV7-7	TRBJ2-1	.	.	TGTGCTCAGCTGGGTCTAGCTCTGTTCAATGAGCAGTTCTTC	CAQLGLALFNEQFF
TRBV5-6	TRBJ1-2	.	.	TGTGCCAGCAGCTTCTATAATCCCGATAACTATGGCTACACCTTC	CASSFYNPDNYGYTF
TRBV2	TRBJ2-7	.	.	TGTGCCAGCAGTTACGGGACCTACGAGCAGTACTTC	CASSYGTYEQYF
TRBV5-1	TRBJ1-3	.	.	TGCGCCAGTAGCGCGGGGGTCGGGAGAAACACCATATATTTT	CASSAGVGRNTIYF
TRBV18	TRBJ2-5	once	.	TGTGCCAGCTCACCCGAACAGGGTCAAGAGACCCAGTACTTC	CASSPEQGQETQYF